The 4 T cell receptor beta chains listed next were all sequenced from one sample in a study of T cells in Graves' hyperthyroidism and ophthalmopathy. There were TCR beta CDR3 regions amplified from RNA transcripts. HTBI primers were employed in a first-round RT-PCR of the TCR CDR3. TCRdb ran MiXCR on the multiplex PCR reads and lists one entry per CDR3 protein. Among more than 300,000 distinct CDR3 sequences listed, about a sixth were seen once. The sequenced sample was blood. Receptor source: a woman aged 25 to 45 with Graves' hyperthyroidism that later progressed to Graves' ophthalmopathy.

Notes on this clonotype: A read error is possible here, since a much larger clone lies one base away. The V call is TRBV28, the J call TRBJ1-5; D not certain. The CDR3 covers 14 residues. Germline lookup yields CDR1 MDHEN and CDR2 SYDVKM. V was cut by 3 bases and J by 0 bases, with 6 bases left in between. CDR3 sequence reads: CASSFQDSNQPQHF. In DNA form, the CDR3 reads TGTGCCAGCAGTTTCCAGGATAGCAATCAGCCCCAGCATTTT.

This clonotype was detected many times. This chain uses TRBV18 with TRBJ2-3; D uncertain. The germline V gene encodes CDR1 KGHSH and CDR2 LQKENI. The V gene lost 0 bases and the J gene lost 0 bases, with 1 base spanning the gap. The CDR3 runs to 13 residues. The CDR3 DNA reads as TGTGCCAGCTCACCACCGAGCACAGATACGCAGTATTTT. It yields the protein CASSPPSTDTQYF.

This clonotype was counted at least ten times. The V call is TRBV2, the J call TRBJ1-5; D perhaps matches TRBD1 (5 bases). The CDR3 covers 18 residues. The V gene's germline CDR1 is SNHLY and CDR2 FYNNEI. Trimming stripped 5 bases from V and 5 bases from J, with 25 bases between. CDR3 DNA: TGTGCCAGCAGTCTGGAGATCCGGGGCGTAACGCAGGATCAGCCCCAGCATTTT. As protein: CASSLEIRGVTQDQPQHF.

This chain connects TRBV11-2 to TRBJ2-3; D remains unclear. Germline lookup yields CDR1 SGHAT and CDR2 FQNNGV. V was cut by 0 bases and J by 0 bases, with 4 bases left in between. This CDR3 comprises 14 residues. Written as DNA, the CDR3 is TGTGCCAGCAGCTTAGAAACTAGCACAGATACGCAGTATTTT. This sequence encodes CASSLETSTDTQYF. Looking up the rest from reference TRBV11-2 and TRBJ2-3 gives the full variable domain: EAGVAQSPRYKIIEKRQSVAFWCNPISGHATLYWYQQILGQGPKLLIQFQNNGVVDDSQLPKDRFSAERLKGVDSTLKIQPAKLEDSAVYLCASSLETSTDTQYFGPGTRLTVL.